The 23 T cell receptor beta chains listed next were all sequenced from one sample in a study of blood T cell repertoires in COVID-19. TCRdb's table, derived via immunoSEQ multiplex PCR, lists solely in-frame clones and lacks some. Among some 150,000 clones listed, around 84% were seen once. Source material: peripheral blood. The receptors come from a woman in her forties or fifties with acute or convalescent COVID-19.

The J gene is TRBJ1-1, the V gene TRBV7-8; 7 bases line up with TRBD1. From germline, CDR1 is SGHVS and CDR2 FQNEAQ. J was trimmed by 12 bases and V by 0 bases; bases with no gene match: 10. The length of the CDR3 is 14 residues. Written as DNA, the CDR3 is TGTGCCAGCAGCTTAGCACCCGGGACAGCCAGTTCTTTCTTT. The encoded protein is CASSLAPGTASSFF.

The rearrangement links TRBV2 to TRBJ2-1, with D perhaps TRBD1 (5 bases). V dropped 6 bases and J dropped 8 bases, with 20 bases sitting between them. Germline V lookup: CDR1 SNHLY, CDR2 FYNNEI. The CDR3 contains 15 residues. Here the CDR3 reads CASRLYAQGGDEQFF. CDR3 coding DNA: TGTGCCAGCAGACTGTACGCTCAGGGTGGCGATGAGCAGTTCTTC.

The CDR3 DNA reads TGTGCCAGCAGACAGGGGGGGCCTTATGGCTACACCTTC. Its protein is CASRQGGPYGYTF. The V call is TRBV6-5, the J call TRBJ1-2, with 8 bases aligning to TRBD1. Per the germline V gene, CDR1 is MNHEY and CDR2 is SVGAGI. The CDR3 totals 13 residues. V lost 6 bases to trimming and J lost 5 bases; unmatched junction nucleotides: 5.

The rearrangement uses TRBV5-1 and TRBJ1-2; 8 positions match TRBD1. Germline V gives CDR1 SGHRS, CDR2 YFSETQ. With V trimmed by 2 bases and J by 7 bases, 4 bases remained unmatched. CDR3 length equals 13 residues. Here the CDR3 DNA reads TGCGCCAGCAGCTTTGGGGACAGGTCTGGCTACACCTTC. Translated: CASSFGDRSGYTF.

The chain joins TRBV19 to TRBJ1-1; 9 bases are shared with TRBD1. V gave up 3 bases and J gave up 4 bases; unmatched junction bases: 6. This CDR3 is 15 amino acids long. Germline V CDR1 and CDR2: LNHDA, SQIVND (reference sequence). CDR3: CASSMAGTGSTEAFF. The CDR3 DNA is TGTGCCAGTAGTATGGCCGGGACAGGGAGCACTGAAGCTTTCTTT.

The chain carries TRBV6-2 or TRBV6-3 and TRBJ1-1, with a tentative D call TRBD1 (6 bases). The germline V and J ends were trimmed by 2 bases and 4 bases, with 11 bases remaining between them. The CDR3 spans 14 residues. Germline values: CDR1 MNHEY, CDR2 SVGEGT. CDR3 amino acids: CASSYDRPGTEAFF. Here the CDR3 DNA reads TGTGCCAGCAGTTACGACAGGCCCGGCACTGAAGCTTTCTTT.

The V gene is TRBV6-5, the J gene TRBJ2-5; D may be TRBD1 (6 bases). CDR3 length equals 12 residues. In germline, CDR1 is MNHEY, CDR2 SVGAGI. V dropped 10 bases and J dropped 13 bases, with 22 bases sitting between them. This chain's CDR3 is CATTLLQGLWYF. In nucleotides, the CDR3 is TGTGCCACCACCTTACTTCAGGGGTTGTGGTACTTC.

The chain carries TRBV19 and TRBJ1-1, with D maybe TRBD1 (6 bases). The CDR3 length is 15 residues. V was clipped by 5 bases and J by 0 bases, with 13 bases between them. Germline assignment: CDR1 LNHDA and CDR2 SQIVND (reference sequence). The CDR3: CASSARTDLNTEAFF. The CDR3 nucleotides are TGTGCCAGTAGTGCCCGGACAGATCTGAACACTGAAGCTTTCTTT.

The chain joins TRBV27 to TRBJ2-5; 9 nucleotides align to TRBD2. After removal of 4 bases from V and 0 bases from J, the junction contained 9 bases not matched to a gene. The CDR3 has 17 amino acids. Germline V gene lookup returns CDR1 MNHEY and CDR2 SMNVEV (reference sequence). The CDR3 coding sequence is TGTGCCAGCAGTTCCTCGGGGACTAGCATGTACCAAGAGACCCAGTACTTC. Translated: CASSSSGTSMYQETQYF.

The V call is TRBV7-8, the J call TRBJ1-4; perhaps TRBD1 as D (6 bases). CDR1 and CDR2 (germline): SGHVS, FQNEAQ. The ends were cut back, 5 bases at V and 8 bases at J, with 12 bases in the middle. This CDR3 contains 13 residues. The CDR3 here is CASSPQGWEKLFF. CDR3 nucleotide sequence: TGTGCCAGCAGCCCACAGGGTTGGGAAAAACTGTTTTTT.

V usage is TRBV19 and J usage is TRBJ1-5; unclear D gene. The V end was cut by 2 bases, the J end by 0 bases, with 8 bases between. The germline CDR1 and CDR2 sequences are LNHDA and SQIVND (reference sequence). This CDR3 is 15 amino acids long. CDR3 nucleotides: TGTGCCAGTAGTATACAGGCCATTAGCAATCAGCCCCAGCATTTT. Translated, it gives CASSIQAISNQPQHF.

J is TRBJ2-5 and V is TRBV9; TRBD2 might be the D (5 bases). Germline V lookup: CDR1 SGDLS, CDR2 YYNGEE. Trimming removed 0 bases from V and 0 bases from J, with 12 bases in between. The CDR3 consists of 16 residues. CDR3 region: CASSVAAGTYQETQYF. The CDR3 DNA sequence: TGTGCCAGCAGCGTAGCGGCGGGCACGTACCAAGAGACCCAGTACTTC.

The J gene is TRBJ2-3, the V gene TRBV2; the D is unclear. The CDR3 has 14 amino acids. Germline CDR1 reads SNHLY; CDR2 reads FYNNEI. V was trimmed by 7 bases and J by 0 bases, leaving 11 bases between them. CDR3 coding DNA: TGTGCCAGCATCCAATTAACTAGCACAGATACGCAGTATTTT. Its protein product is CASIQLTSTDTQYF.

To note about this clone: The same CDR3 can be traced to other DNA sequences in this sample. The J gene is TRBJ1-1, the V gene TRBV19; possibly TRBD1 for D (5 bases). The CDR3 sequence is 14 residues long. The V gene's germline CDR1 is LNHDA and CDR2 SQIVND (reference sequence). V dropped 3 bases and J dropped 5 bases, with 13 bases sitting between them. DNA for the CDR3: TGTGCCAGTAGTATGGGTGGGGGGGGAACTGAAGCTTTCTTT. Translating it yields CASSMGGGGTEAFF.

The rearrangement uses TRBV7-2 and TRBJ2-3; 12 bases are shared with TRBD1. This CDR3 is built from 16 residues. Germline V CDR1 and CDR2: SGHTA, FQGNSA. The junction had 9 bases not matched to a gene; V was cut back by 5 bases and J by 6 bases. The DNA for the CDR3 is TGTGCCAGCAGCCCAAGGGGACAGGGGGCGCCGGATACGCAGTATTTT. This gives the protein CASSPRGQGAPDTQYF.

V and J are TRBV9 and TRBJ2-3, with 13 bases aligning to TRBD2. The CDR3 is 18 residues long. Per germline, CDR1 SGDLS and CDR2 YYNGEE. V was clipped by 4 bases and J by 0 bases; unmatched bases: 8. CDR3 nucleotides: TGTGCCAGCAGCTCACCCGGGGGACTAGCGGGGAGCACAGATACGCAGTATTTT. This encodes CASSSPGGLAGSTDTQYF.

The chain links TRBV6-5 to TRBJ1-5, with TRBD1 matching 8 bases. The germline V gene encodes CDR1 MNHEY and CDR2 SVGAGI. CDR3 length equals 13 residues. With V trimmed by 2 bases and J by 9 bases, 3 bases remained unmatched. The CDR3 loop is CASSYGTGMPQHF. CDR3 sequence (DNA): TGTGCCAGCAGTTACGGGACAGGAATGCCCCAGCATTTT.

The rearrangement uses TRBV6-4 and TRBJ1-6; no definite D call. The germline V gene has CDR1 MRHNA and CDR2 SNTAGT. The CDR3 runs 14 residues. V lost 8 bases, J lost 7 bases, and 15 bases lay in between. CDR3 bases: TGTGCCAGCCGGCGGGAGGGAAGGAATTCACCCCTCCACTTT. Amino acid sequence: CASRREGRNSPLHF.

This chain links TRBV6-5 with TRBJ1-4, with 10 bases that match TRBD1. The CDR3 spans 15 residues. Germline V gives CDR1 MNHEY, CDR2 SVGAGI. Trimming at V came to 5 bases and at J to 5 bases, leaving 5 bases not matched to a gene. The CDR3 bases are TGTGCCAGCAGTCGGGGGGACAGGGGCAATGAAAAACTGTTTTTT. It translates to CASSRGDRGNEKLFF.

This clone has only a few counts. The V gene is TRBV7-7, the J gene TRBJ2-4; TRBD1 is a possible D gene (6 bases). Germline CDR1 SSHAT, CDR2 FNYEAQ (reference sequence). The germline V and J ends were trimmed by 2 bases and 8 bases, with 10 bases remaining between them. The CDR3 covers 13 residues. CDR3 region: CASSLRPGDIQYF. Written as DNA, the CDR3 is TGTGCCAGCAGCTTACGGCCAGGGGACATTCAGTACTTC.

Notes on this clone: A read error may explain this, as a much larger clone is one base away. The chain joins TRBV5-4 to TRBJ1-1; D gene unclear. The CDR3 runs to 13 residues. Germline CDR1 SGHNT, CDR2 YYREEE (reference sequence). V dropped 2 bases and J dropped 1 base, with 6 bases sitting between them. This CDR3 reads CASSFPGNTEAFF. As DNA, the CDR3 is TGTGCCAGCAGCTTTCCCGGGAACACTGAAGCTTTCTTT.

The J gene is TRBJ1-2, the V gene TRBV6-2 or TRBV6-3; tentatively, D is TRBD1 (5 bases). V lost 4 bases, J lost 7 bases, and 22 bases lay in between. This CDR3 region has 16 residues. The V gene's germline CDR1 is MNHEY and CDR2 SVGEGT. The CDR3 here is CASSFAPRDSQGGYTF. The CDR3 nucleotides are TGTGCCAGCAGTTTCGCCCCGAGGGACTCTCAGGGTGGCTACACCTTC.

The chain employs TRBV27 and TRBJ2-3, with 7 bases matching TRBD1. The V gene end was trimmed by 6 bases and the J gene end by 2 bases; junction bases not matched to a gene: 17. CDR1 is MNHEY and CDR2 is SMNVEV in the germline V gene (reference sequence). The CDR3 loop spans 18 amino acids. CDR3 sequence: CASRPFLSRTGPTDTQYF. CDR3 nucleotides: TGTGCCAGCAGGCCCTTCTTGTCCCGGACAGGCCCCACAGATACGCAGTATTTT.